The rows below give T cell receptor beta chains drawn from one sample of a study of blood T cell repertoires in COVID-19. Sequencing was performed with immunoSEQ multiplex PCR; in TCRdb, only in-frame clones are kept and a portion is missing. The repertoire includes under 200,000 clones, roughly 86% of them detected once, and more than 7.5% sits in the top ten. Sequenced: peripheral blood. All receptors derive from a man aged 35-49 years who had recovered from COVID-19. The CDR3 runs from the conserved cysteine through the conserved F or W. Fields, in order: D gene, clone size, J gene, V gene, CDR3 length, CDR3 DNA, CDR3 protein. D genes are given only for firm matches. Some rows mark clone size as missing; the rest say once, few, many or name a class of expanded clone.

d_call: TRBD1
clone_size: -
j_call: TRBJ2-7
v_call: TRBV6-2/TRBV6-3
cdr3_length: 15
cdr3_nt: TGTGCCAGCAGTTACGACCGAGACAGGGAGTACGAGCAGTACTTC
cdr3_aa: CASSYDRDREYEQYF

d_call: TRBD2
clone_size: once
j_call: TRBJ2-1
v_call: TRBV6-2/TRBV6-3
cdr3_length: 15
cdr3_nt: TGTGCCAGCAGCATTCTAGCGGGACACTACAATGAGCAGTTCTTC
cdr3_aa: CASSILAGHYNEQFF

d_call: -
clone_size: few
j_call: TRBJ2-1
v_call: TRBV3-1/TRBV3-2
cdr3_length: 17
cdr3_nt: TGTGCCAGCAGCCAAGACGCGGGAACCATCTCCTACAATGAGCAGTTCTTC
cdr3_aa: CASSQDAGTISYNEQFF

d_call: -
clone_size: -
j_call: TRBJ2-3
v_call: TRBV9
cdr3_length: 16
cdr3_nt: TGTGCCAGCAGCGTAGAGGCTAGCGTGGGCACAGATACGCAGTATTTT
cdr3_aa: CASSVEASVGTDTQYF

d_call: -
clone_size: -
j_call: TRBJ1-1
v_call: TRBV6-6
cdr3_length: 14
cdr3_nt: TGTGCCAGCAGCCCCGGGACAAGGAACACTGAAGCTTTCTTT
cdr3_aa: CASSPGTRNTEAFF

d_call: TRBD2
clone_size: -
j_call: TRBJ2-7
v_call: TRBV10-1
cdr3_length: 14
cdr3_nt: TGCGCCAGCAGTGAGCGGCGGGAGGGCTACGAGCAGTACTTC
cdr3_aa: CASSERREGYEQYF

d_call: TRBD1
clone_size: -
j_call: TRBJ1-3
v_call: TRBV24-1
cdr3_length: 16
cdr3_nt: TGTGCCACCAGTGATTCGGAGGGGGCTACTGGAAACACCATATATTTT
cdr3_aa: CATSDSEGATGNTIYF

d_call: -
clone_size: -
j_call: TRBJ2-3
v_call: TRBV24-1
cdr3_length: 13
cdr3_nt: TGTGCCACCAGTGATTCAGGGCTAGATACGCAGTATTTT
cdr3_aa: CATSDSGLDTQYF

d_call: TRBD2
clone_size: -
j_call: TRBJ2-2
v_call: TRBV27
cdr3_length: 16
cdr3_nt: TGTGCCAGCAGTTTTTGGCTAGCGGCAGACACCGGGGAGCTGTTTTTT
cdr3_aa: CASSFWLAADTGELFF

d_call: -
clone_size: -
j_call: TRBJ1-1
v_call: TRBV29-1
cdr3_length: 13
cdr3_nt: TGCAGCGTTGAAGATCCGAGGGTCGCTGAAGCTTTCTTT
cdr3_aa: CSVEDPRVAEAFF

d_call: -
clone_size: -
j_call: TRBJ1-5
v_call: TRBV2
cdr3_length: 14
cdr3_nt: TGTGCCAGCAGGGCCCGTGGTAGCAATCAGCCCCAGCATTTT
cdr3_aa: CASRARGSNQPQHF

d_call: -
clone_size: -
j_call: TRBJ2-2
v_call: TRBV19
cdr3_length: 14
cdr3_nt: TGTGCCAGTACTGATTTTCAGGGTTCCGGGGAGCTGTTTTTT
cdr3_aa: CASTDFQGSGELFF

d_call: -
clone_size: few
j_call: TRBJ2-2
v_call: TRBV6-2/TRBV6-3
cdr3_length: 15
cdr3_nt: TGTGCCAGCAGTTACGGTCCTAGTTATCGCGGGGAGCTGTTTTTT
cdr3_aa: CASSYGPSYRGELFF

d_call: -
clone_size: -
j_call: TRBJ2-1
v_call: TRBV27
cdr3_length: 14
cdr3_nt: TGTGCCATTCGCCCGGGTGGAACCTACAATGAGCAGTTCTTC
cdr3_aa: CAIRPGGTYNEQFF

d_call: -
clone_size: -
j_call: TRBJ2-2
v_call: TRBV18
cdr3_length: 16
cdr3_nt: TGTGCCAGCTCGGAACCGTGGGGGCCGGACACCGGGGAGCTGTTTTTT
cdr3_aa: CASSEPWGPDTGELFF

d_call: TRBD2
clone_size: -
j_call: TRBJ2-3
v_call: TRBV11-2
cdr3_length: 15
cdr3_nt: TGTGCCAGCAGCTTAGTTGCGGGGGGGTTGGATACGCAGTATTTT
cdr3_aa: CASSLVAGGLDTQYF

d_call: -
clone_size: -
j_call: TRBJ1-1
v_call: TRBV6-6
cdr3_length: 13
cdr3_nt: TGTGCCAGCAGTAAACAGGAGAACACTGAAGCTTTCTTT
cdr3_aa: CASSKQENTEAFF

d_call: -
clone_size: -
j_call: TRBJ2-5
v_call: TRBV11-2
cdr3_length: 13
cdr3_nt: TGTGCCAGCAGCGCCCGGGGGTTGGAGACCCAGTACTTC
cdr3_aa: CASSARGLETQYF

d_call: -
clone_size: -
j_call: TRBJ2-1
v_call: TRBV6-4
cdr3_length: 11
cdr3_nt: TGTGCCAGCAGTGACGGGGCAGAGCAGTTCTTC
cdr3_aa: CASSDGAEQFF

d_call: TRBD1
clone_size: -
j_call: TRBJ2-7
v_call: TRBV19
cdr3_length: 15
cdr3_nt: TGTGCCAGTAGTATAGGACAGGGGGCCGGCACCGAGCAGTACTTC
cdr3_aa: CASSIGQGAGTEQYF

d_call: -
clone_size: -
j_call: TRBJ2-5
v_call: TRBV7-9
cdr3_length: 15
cdr3_nt: TGTGCCAGCAGTTGGATTAGCGGAAATTCAGAGACCCAGTACTTC
cdr3_aa: CASSWISGNSETQYF

d_call: -
clone_size: once
j_call: TRBJ2-3
v_call: TRBV5-4
cdr3_length: 13
cdr3_nt: TGTGCCAGCAGCTTGACTTGGACAGATACGCAGTATTTT
cdr3_aa: CASSLTWTDTQYF

d_call: -
clone_size: -
j_call: TRBJ2-5
v_call: TRBV18
cdr3_length: 14
cdr3_nt: TGTGCCAGCTCACCCGAGACTAGTATCGAGACCCAGTACTTC
cdr3_aa: CASSPETSIETQYF

d_call: -
clone_size: few
j_call: TRBJ1-1
v_call: TRBV5-6
cdr3_length: 12
cdr3_nt: TGTGCCAGCAGCTTGTGGGGAGCTGAAGCTTTCTTT
cdr3_aa: CASSLWGAEAFF

d_call: -
clone_size: -
j_call: TRBJ1-1
v_call: TRBV7-9
cdr3_length: 13
cdr3_nt: TGTGCCAGCAGCTTAAGCGTGAACACTGAAGCTTTCTTT
cdr3_aa: CASSLSVNTEAFF